A single T cell receptor beta chain is shown here with its context. Only a few counts were recorded for this clonotype. There is no known antigen for this receptor. No base quality values were provided; no much bigger clone lies one nucleotide off. This sample was included in a study of molecular identifiers for immune sequencing clone quantification (dated by TCRdb to the late 2010s). Describing the broader study: For a replicate experiment, RNA from approximately 20,000 or 100,000 naive CD8 T cells was divided into five aliquots, of which four were sequenced. The study was a methods study using CD8 T cells to benchmark molecular-identifier clustering-based TCR repertoire sequencing (MIDCIRS) and TCR RNA copy counting. Broader findings and caveats from the paper: Highly expanded clone sizes could be underestimated if identical TCR molecules share a barcode. When barcode sub-clustering was left out, chimeric consensus sequences inflated TCR diversity, with chimeras reaching as high as 47%. Spiked-in Jurkat TCR RNA (approximately eleven copies' worth), which is not part of the donor repertoire, was contained in the naive libraries. In CMV-specific effector cells, clones with more than 20 RNA copies contained over 97% of molecules, whereas in naive cells such clones contained under 1% of molecules. Spiked-in Jurkat TCR RNA equivalent to a single cell was reported to be detectable even among some 910,000 naive CD8 T cells. Modeling estimated approximately 3 recovered TCR RNA copies per cell, compared with around 9.7 by digital PCR, which implies 30% to 35% capture efficiency.

Libraries of naive CD8 T cells were built from around 20,000 to 990,000 sorted cells, with 10%, 30% or 50% of the purified RNA used. On a BD FACSAria II, naive CD8 T cells were FACS-sorted as CD8+CD4-CCR7+CD45RA+ and collected into RLT Plus buffer. Detection sensitivity was tested by spiking Jurkat RNA equal to some 11 TCR copies' worth into samples containing roughly 17,000-1,100,000 naive CD8 T cells. Enrichment of CD8 T cells was performed with RosetteSep CD8+ T Cell Enrichment Cocktail and Ficoll-Paque, after which ACK red cell lysis was carried out. The CDR3 starts with the cysteine, ends with the phenylalanine, and has 17 residues. Only the CDR3 portion is preserved as DNA: 51 bases, with reading frame beginning at the first base. V is reduced by 0 bases and J by 0 bases, leaving a spacing of 15 bases between them. CDR1 SGHDN and CDR2 FVKESK are derived from the germline V gene. Library generation was performed with PCR. The sample was run on a NextSeq 500. Preparation of bulk TCR libraries followed a previously described approach, with the TCR primers listed in Table S5. The Qiagen AllPrep DNA/RNA kit was used to purify total RNA. Before analysis, reads from multiple sequencing runs of the same library were pooled. The paper's processing steps were these. Reads were retained only if an exact TCR constant sequence was present, and the retained reads were trimmed to 150 nt and grouped according to their 12-nt molecular barcodes. Reads within each barcode group were sub-clustered using a 15% Levenshtein threshold, and quality-weighted consensus sequences were constructed for each RNA molecule. Non-functional sequences were excluded, and lower-count sequences lying one edit away from another sequence were also excluded. Based on fitting two negative binomial distributions, any barcode sub-cluster with under 20% of the maximum read count was discarded. The public reads were reprocessed in TCRdb via fastp at Q25 and MiXCR, keeping in-frame beta chains. Here each entry gathers all rows of one CDR3 protein and keeps the most common genes and DNA. It is TCRdb's table, rather than the study itself, that gives the V and J calls and clone size. The sample includes 400,000 to 600,000 distinct CDR3 sequences, with roughly 26% observed a single time. Under 0.8% of the sample comes from the top ten.

This clonotype originated in a human donor in good health. Some libraries in this study had Jurkat cell RNA spiked in. The chain was built from TRBV14 and TRBJ2-7; TRBD1 could be the D gene, as 6 bases match. The source material was naive CD8+ T cells from blood, with Jurkat cell RNA spiked in. The label giving this sample's cell subset or site can be read as: FACS-sorted CD8+CD4-CCR7+CD45RA+ naive T cells. For the CDR3, the sequence is CASSQDSDSYYSYEQYF. The DNA sequence follows: TGTGCCAGCAGCCAAGACTCGGACAGTTACTACTCCTACGAGCAGTACTTC.